Listed below are T cell receptor beta chains from one sample, sequenced in a study of blood T cell repertoires in COVID-19. Measured with immunoSEQ multiplex PCR; TCRdb has only the in-frame clones, and not every one. Of about 58,000 clones listed, approximately 90% are singletons. The sequencing input was peripheral blood. These receptors were taken from an older woman with active COVID-19. Both conserved end residues are part of each CDR3. The D gene is left open where the match is weak. Size is stated for part of the rows, as once, few or many counts, or as a class when the clone is expanded.

>-|TRBJ1-2|-|TRBV3-1/TRBV3-2
TGTGCCAGCAGCCAAGGGGAGGGGGTTTATGGCTACACCTTC
CASSQGEGVYGYTF
>-|TRBJ2-7|-|TRBV18
TGTGCCAGCTCACCCTCTATGGCAGGCTTAACGAGCTCCTACGAGCAGTACTTC
CASSPSMAGLTSSYEQYF
>-|TRBJ2-7|-|TRBV29-1
TGCAGCGTAGCACAGGGATCCTCCAACTACGAGCAGTACTTC
CSVAQGSSNYEQYF
>-|TRBJ1-2|-|TRBV3-1/TRBV3-2
TGTGCCAGCAGCCTACAAGTAGGAGCTGGCTACACCTTC
CASSLQVGAGYTF
>-|TRBJ1-5|TRBD1|TRBV18
TGTGCCAGCTCACTCGGGACAGGGGGCTTTCAGCCCCAGCATTTT
CASSLGTGGFQPQHF
>-|TRBJ2-5|TRBD2|TRBV3-1/TRBV3-2
TGTGCCAGCAGCCAAAATCCTAGCGGAGAAGAGACCCAGTACTTC
CASSQNPSGEETQYF
>-|TRBJ2-7|-|TRBV7-8
TGTGCCAGCAGCTTGCAGCCCCCTACCCGGGGATGGGGAGCCTACGAGCAGTACTTC
CASSLQPPTRGWGAYEQYF
>-|TRBJ1-5|-|TRBV5-8
TGTGCCAGCAGCCAAGGGGAATGGGAATCACAGCCCCAGCATTTT
CASSQGEWESQPQHF
>-|TRBJ2-5|-|TRBV5-1
TGCGCCAGCAGGTTTAGACTCGGTCAAGAGACCCAGTACTTC
CASRFRLGQETQYF
>-|TRBJ2-1|TRBD2|TRBV5-1
TGCGCCAGCAGTTCCGTATTGACTAGCGGGGGGGACTACAATGAGCAGTTCTTC
CASSSVLTSGGDYNEQFF
>few|TRBJ2-1|-|TRBV19
TGTGCCAGTAGTCGGGATTTGAGTAGGGATGAGCAGTTCTTC
CASSRDLSRDEQFF
>-|TRBJ1-1|-|TRBV9
TGTGCCAGCACCCGACAGGCTATGAACACTGAAGCTTTCTTT
CASTRQAMNTEAFF
>-|TRBJ1-4|-|TRBV9
TGTGCCAGCAGCGTAGCTGTGGGCAGTAATGAAAAACTGTTTTTT
CASSVAVGSNEKLFF
>-|TRBJ1-5|-|TRBV6-5
TGTGCCAGCGGCTCAGGTCAGTCCCCCGGTCAGCCCCAGCATTTT
CASGSGQSPGQPQHF
>-|TRBJ2-5|-|TRBV7-9
TGTGCCAGCAGCCTGGGGCAGGGGTGGGAGACCCAGTACTTC
CASSLGQGWETQYF
>-|TRBJ1-2|-|TRBV6-4
TGTGCCAGCAGTGACTCGGGGGGTGGCTACACCTTC
CASSDSGGGYTF
>-|TRBJ2-5|-|TRBV19
TGTGCCAGTAGTATATTTGCAGAAGAGACCCAGTACTTC
CASSIFAEETQYF
>-|TRBJ1-6|TRBD1|TRBV18
TGTGCCAGCTCACCAACACAGGGGGCTAACAATTCACCCCTCCACTTT
CASSPTQGANNSPLHF
>-|TRBJ2-5|TRBD1|TRBV7-7
TGTGCCAGCAGCTTATGGGACAGGGGACAAGAGACCCAGTACTTC
CASSLWDRGQETQYF
>-|TRBJ2-7|TRBD1|TRBV5-1
TGCGCCAGCAGCTTGGAGGGACAGGGCTACGAGCAGTACTTC
CASSLEGQGYEQYF